The text below deals with one TCR beta chain. The antigen remains undetermined. At one end the junction does not follow the germline gene, possibly because of a read error. Germline assignment: CDR1 ENHRY and CDR2 SYGVKD. This CDR3 has 17 residues. This specimen comes from a study of blood T cells in healthy people across ages. PCR was performed a second time for about 6 to 11 cycles using a sample-barcoded 5' primer and a J-beta primer mix. MiXCR, run by TCRdb on the 5' RACE reads, gives a single entry per CDR3 protein. Altogether approximately 800,000 distinct CDR3 sequences are present, roughly 46% being singletons, with the ten largest covering 15% to 20%. Every sample gave at least 5 micrograms of total RNA when it was extracted. Study-level points and caveats: Estimates drawn from one million T cells were deemed to understate diversity. PBMCs left unsorted prevented a conclusive naive versus antigen-experienced comparison. Older age went with lower TCR beta diversity per million T cells, in a roughly linear way.

This chain uses TRBV10-3 with TRBJ2-3; D may be TRBD1 or TRBD2 (6 bases each). The sequenced sample consisted of blood. The receptor comes from a man aged 80 or over in good health. CDR3 residues: CAVSDLRGAHGTDTQYF. Here the CDR3 DNA reads TGTGCCGTCAGTGATTTGAGGGGGGCGCACGGGACAGATACGCAGTATTTT.